This passage covers 10 T cell receptor beta chains from one sample sequenced in a study of beta chain features in type 1 diabetes. Reverse transcribing all isolated RNA meant expressed TCRB transcripts were sequenced. Assay: immunoSEQ multiplex PCR; the TCRdb copy retains only in-frame clones and omits some. The table records around 500,000 clones, 30% of them present only once. The sequenced sample consisted of naive CD4+ T cells from blood. Every receptor here comes from a young man in good health.

This clone has just a few counts. J is TRBJ2-7 and V is TRBV9; TRBD2 agrees at 11 bases. V shed 3 bases and J 2 bases; nucleotides not matched to a gene: 4. The CDR3 runs to 15 residues. Germline CDR1 is SGDLS and CDR2 is YYNGEE. CDR3 sequence: CASSAGLAATYEQYF. The CDR3 region has the DNA TGTGCCAGCAGCGCGGGACTAGCGGCCACCTACGAGCAGTACTTC.

The chain joins TRBV7-8 to TRBJ2-2; TRBD1 matches 9 bases. CDR1 and CDR2 from the germline V gene are SGHVS and FQNEAQ. The CDR3 extends over 15 amino acids. V trimming: 5 bases; J trimming: 6 bases; junction bases outside the gene matches: 7. The CDR3 nucleotides are TGTGCCAGCAGCCCTCCCCGACAGGGGGCCGGGGAGCTGTTTTTT. It is translated as CASSPPRQGAGELFF.

The sample holds a few counts of this clone. V usage is TRBV14 and J usage is TRBJ2-1; no clear D gene. The ends were cut back, 1 base at V and 2 bases at J, with 6 bases in the middle. The germline V gene has CDR1 SGHDN and CDR2 FVKESK. The CDR3 extends over 14 amino acids. The CDR3 sequence is CASSQVSAYNEQFF. CDR3 DNA sequence: TGTGCCAGCAGCCAAGTGTCGGCCTACAATGAGCAGTTCTTC.

This clone appeared a few times. The V call is TRBV2, the J call TRBJ2-7, with D unresolved. The CDR3 contains 14 residues. Germline V gene lookup returns CDR1 SNHLY and CDR2 FYNNEI. V lost 5 bases and J lost 3, with 14 bases in between. CDR3 protein: CASSSYGSDYEQYF. The CDR3 DNA follows: TGTGCCAGCAGTTCCTATGGATCGGACTACGAGCAGTACTTC.

Turning to this clone: Other DNA sequences within the sample encode an identical CDR3. The chain combines TRBV10-3 with TRBJ2-5; D not certain. Deletions cut 0 bases from V and 3 bases from J, with 2 bases between. CDR1 and CDR2 from the germline V gene are ENHRY and SYGVKD. The CDR3 totals 12 residues. The CDR3 DNA sequence: TGTGCCATCAGTGAGTCGGAAGAGACCCAGTACTTC. Translated: CAISESEETQYF.

This clone appeared a few times. This chain links TRBV28 with TRBJ2-6; no reliable D call. The CDR3 is 17 residues long. Germline values: CDR1 MDHEN, CDR2 SYDVKM. Trimming stripped 5 bases from V and 0 bases from J, with 14 bases between. The DNA for the CDR3 is TGTGCCAGCAGTCCCCTCGAAGGACGCTCTGGGGCCAACGTCCTGACTTTC. It encodes CASSPLEGRSGANVLTF.

The rearrangement uses TRBV30 and TRBJ2-3; 10 bases are a match to TRBD2. CDR3 length equals 14 residues. After removal of 7 bases from V and 1 base from J, the junction contained 5 bases not matched to a gene. CDR1 GTSNPN and CDR2 SVGIG come from the germline V gene (reference sequence). The chain's CDR3 is CAYILAGRTDTQYF. The CDR3 nucleotides are TGTGCCTACATACTAGCGGGACGCACAGATACGCAGTATTTT.

V gene TRBV5-1 combines with J gene TRBJ2-4, with D perhaps given as TRBD1 or TRBD2 (5 bases each). Germline assignment: CDR1 SGHRS and CDR2 YFSETQ. The CDR3 sequence is 15 residues long. Trimming removed 7 bases at V and 4 bases at J, with 18 bases between. In nucleotides, the CDR3 is TGCGCCAGCGCTTCAGCAGGGCCGGGGAAAAACATTCAGTACTTC. This translates into CASASAGPGKNIQYF.

The genes are TRBV2 and TRBJ1-2, with 10 bases lining up with TRBD1. Germline CDR1 reads SNHLY; CDR2 reads FYNNEI. The CDR3 length is 13 residues. V dropped 5 bases and J dropped 8; count of bases not matched to a gene: 5. Here the CDR3 reads CASSRQGAEGYTF. CDR3 DNA: TGTGCCAGCAGTAGACAGGGGGCGGAAGGCTACACCTTC.

The genes are TRBV30 and TRBJ2-5; 8 bases are shared with TRBD2. The end of the DNA aligns better with TRBJ2-7, so the J call may be wrong. This CDR3 contains 13 residues. Per the germline V gene, CDR1 is GTSNPN and CDR2 is SVGIG (reference sequence). The CDR3: CAWTGGRSHEQYF. The CDR3 coding sequence is TGTGCCTGGACCGGCGGGAGGTCTCACGAGCAGTACTTC.